These 13 T cell receptor beta chains were sequenced from one sample in a study of CD8 T cell repertoires and HIV-1 epitope variants (dated by TCRdb to the early 2020s). The method behind the library was the immunoSEQ multiplex PCR assay. In TCRdb, the immuneACCESS table is reduced to in-frame sequences with V and J assigned. These tables do not hold every clone; where another copy was compared, an unresolved V gene accounts for under half, and the others remain unexplained. This sample has roughly 5,000 clones in its table, and less than 70% of those were observed once. Around 42% of the sample goes to the ten largest clones. These receptors are not linked to any known antigen. The sample was cultured CD8+ T cells derived from PBMCs. The receptors were gathered from a male donor with HIV.

V gene TRBV5-1 combines with J gene TRBJ1-2, with 8 bases that match TRBD1. This CDR3 contains 13 residues. CDR1 is SGHRS, CDR2 YFSETQ, per germline. Trimming cost V 0 bases and J 6 bases; bases outside gene matches: 1. CDR3 bases: TGCGCCAGCAGCTTGGCGACAGGGGATGGCTACACCTTC. It yields the protein CASSLATGDGYTF.

The CDR3 region has the DNA TGTGCCAGCAGTTTCTCGACAGGGAGCAATGAGCAGTTCTTC. Its translation: CASSFSTGSNEQFF. The rearrangement uses TRBV28 and TRBJ2-1, with TRBD1 matching over 7 bases. The CDR3 is 14 amino acids. Trimming took 3 bases from V and 6 from J; bases not matched to a gene: 5. Germline V gene sequence: CDR1 MDHEN, CDR2 SYDVKM.

This clone was found once. The chain employs TRBV14 and TRBJ2-2, with TRBD1 as a possible D gene (6 bases). Trimming took off 7 bases at V and 3 bases at J, with 18 bases between the two ends. Germline V gene data show CDR1 as SGHDN and CDR2 as FVKESK. The CDR3 sequence is 16 residues long. Here the CDR3 reads CASNDARDIYTGELFF. The CDR3 DNA reads TGTGCCAGCAACGACGCTCGGGACATCTACACCGGGGAGCTGTTTTTT.

This clone was observed once. V is TRBV27 and J is TRBJ2-1; D not certain. The V end was cut by 5 bases, the J end by 0 bases, with 11 bases between. Germline values: CDR1 MNHEY, CDR2 SMNVEV (reference sequence). The CDR3 consists of 15 residues. CDR3 bases: TGTGCCAGCAGTCCCCTCCCTAGCTCCTACAATGAGCAGTTCTTC. Its protein product is CASSPLPSSYNEQFF.

This clone was seen once. The chain uses TRBV19 and TRBJ2-1; TRBD2 matches at 7 bases. V was clipped by 3 bases and J by 5 bases; unmatched bases: 10. CDR1 is LNHDA and CDR2 is SQIVND in the germline V gene (reference sequence). The CDR3 totals 16 residues. The CDR3 DNA sequence: TGTGCCAGTAGTATGGCGGGGGTTTGGATGGACAATGAGCAGTTCTTC. Amino acids: CASSMAGVWMDNEQFF.

This clone occurred a few times. This rearrangement joins TRBV4-1 to TRBJ2-7; D ambiguous. V gave up 0 bases and J gave up 3 bases, with 9 bases separating them. Germline CDR1 is MGHRA and CDR2 is YSYEKL. The CDR3 runs to 14 residues. As DNA, the CDR3 is TGCGCCAGCAGCCAAGATGAAGAAAACTACGAGCAGTACTTC. Translation: CASSQDEENYEQYF.

This clone was detected only a few times. The chain joins TRBV29-1 to TRBJ2-7; D may correspond to TRBD1 or TRBD2 (5 bases each). CDR3 length equals 13 residues. The V gene's germline CDR1 is SQVTM and CDR2 ANQGSEA. V was clipped by 1 base and J by 6 bases, with 13 bases between them. This CDR3 is CSVEVGTGSEQYF. The CDR3 DNA reads TGCAGCGTTGAAGTTGGGACGGGAAGCGAGCAGTACTTC.

The J gene is TRBJ2-1, the V gene TRBV15; TRBD2 matches at 11 bases. The trim removed 0 bases at V and 0 bases at J, leaving 7 bases unmatched. Germline V gene lookup returns CDR1 LNHNV and CDR2 YYDKDF (reference sequence). This CDR3 is 19 amino acids long. The CDR3 region has the DNA TGTGCCACCAGCAGAGATCGGCTAGCGGGGGGAAGCTCCTACAATGAGCAGTTCTTC. It yields the protein CATSRDRLAGGSSYNEQFF.

The chain uses TRBV6-6 and TRBJ2-5, with 7 bases aligning to TRBD2. Germline assignment: CDR1 MNHNY and CDR2 SVGAGI (reference sequence). The CDR3 totals 14 residues. V gave up 2 bases and J gave up 10 bases; unmatched junction bases: 10. CDR3 sequence reads: CASSYPGLGGIQYF. The CDR3 DNA follows: TGTGCCAGCAGTTACCCGGGGCTCGGGGGGATCCAGTACTTC.

V usage is TRBV7-9 and J usage is TRBJ2-3; 13 bases map to TRBD2. Germline V CDR1 and CDR2: SEHNR, FQNEAQ (reference sequence). The CDR3 is 16 residues long. Germline trimming cut 0 bases from V and 9 bases from J; bases unmatched to any gene: 6. Written as DNA, the CDR3 is TGTGCCAGCAGCTTAGCAGGGACTAGCGGGGCGTCCACGCAGTATTTT. It yields the protein CASSLAGTSGASTQYF.

This clone was picked up a small number of times. The CDR3 protein is CASSHLVGGDNEQFF. The CDR3 nucleotides read TGTGCCAGCAGCCACCTAGTTGGGGGGGACAATGAGCAGTTCTTC. The chain has TRBV4-2 and TRBJ2-1; 7 positions match TRBD2. V was clipped by 3 bases and J by 5 bases; unmatched bases: 7. Germline V gene sequence: CDR1 LGHNA, CDR2 YNFKEQ. This CDR3 contains 15 residues.

In its sample, this clone was seen a few times. The CDR3 nucleotides read TGTGCCAGTAGTACCACAGGGGGCGCAAGTCAGCCCCAGCATTTT. Translation: CASSTTGGASQPQHF. The chain employs TRBV19 and TRBJ1-5; 9 positions agree with TRBD1. In germline, CDR1 is LNHDA, CDR2 SQIVND (reference sequence). The CDR3 consists of 15 residues. V dropped 4 bases and J dropped 6; count of bases not matched to a gene: 7.

This chain uses TRBV7-9 with TRBJ2-1; possibly TRBD1 or TRBD2 for D (5 bases each). CDR3 length equals 15 residues. The ends were cut back, 10 bases at V and 4 bases at J, with 20 bases in the middle. CDR1 and CDR2 (germline): SEHNR, FQNEAQ (reference sequence). The CDR3 bases are TGTGCCACCCCCCCTGAGGGGACCAGTTACAATGAGCAGTTCTTC. Translation gives CATPPEGTSYNEQFF.